Listed below are T cell receptor beta chains from one sample, sequenced in a study of cytomegalovirus exposure and HLA in healthy donors. The method was immunoSEQ multiplex PCR; TCRdb's version includes in-frame clones alone and lacks a portion of them. Seen here are about 130,000 clones, more than 9.5% observed once, and the top ten hold approximately 1.9%. Sequenced: PBMCs. These receptors originate from a man in his fifties in good health and CMV-seronegative. Each CDR3 is given with its conserved first and last residue. A D gene is named only where the DNA matches it firmly. Rows may omit the clone size; those that give it use once, few, many or a size class.

NA	TRBJ2-2	TRBV1	NA	TGCACCAGCAGCCAAGTTAAGGCTAGCGGGAGGAGGACCGGGGAGCTGTTTTTT	CTSSQVKASGRRTGELFF
NA	TRBJ2-7	TRBV7-3	TRBD1	TGTGCCAGCAGCTTAGGGACAGAGTACGAGCAGTACTTC	CASSLGTEYEQYF
few	TRBJ2-3	TRBV7-9	NA	TGTGCCAGCACCTCGGGACAAGCTACAGATACGCAGTATTTT	CASTSGQATDTQYF
NA	TRBJ2-7	TRBV5-1	NA	TGCGCCACCTCCCCAGAAGGCGGAGACTCCTACGAGCAGTACTTC	CATSPEGGDSYEQYF
NA	TRBJ2-4	TRBV7-6	NA	TGTGCCAGCAGCTTAGTGGCAGGAGGAGCCAAAAACATTCAGTACTTC	CASSLVAGGAKNIQYF
few	TRBJ1-4	TRBV19	NA	TGTGCCAGTAGTATCGGGAACACTAATGAAAAACTGTTTTTT	CASSIGNTNEKLFF
few	TRBJ2-1	TRBV4-1	TRBD2	TGCGCCAGCAGTCCCCCTCTGGGAGCCGGGACTAGCGGGGCTGGGGTGGATGAGCAGTTCTTC	CASSPPLGAGTSGAGVDEQFF
few	TRBJ2-7	TRBV5-4	NA	TGTGCCAGCAGCTACACCGGGACATTTTCCTACGAGCAGTACTTC	CASSYTGTFSYEQYF
NA	TRBJ2-7	TRBV5-1	TRBD1	TGCGCCAGCAGCAAAGGGACAGGGGTCTCCTACGAGCAGTACTTC	CASSKGTGVSYEQYF
few	TRBJ2-7	TRBV6-4	NA	TGTGCCAGCAGTGAGCGGGACGGCTGGGAGCAGTACTTC	CASSERDGWEQYF
few	TRBJ2-2	TRBV7-7	NA	TGTGCCAGCAGCTTAGAAGGTGGGGAGACGAACACCGGGGAGCTGTTTTTT	CASSLEGGETNTGELFF
NA	TRBJ2-5	TRBV30	TRBD2	TGTGCCTGGACCAGAGGTCTAGCGGGAAGAGAGACCCAGTACTTC	CAWTRGLAGRETQYF
NA	TRBJ1-1	TRBV6-1	NA	TGTGCCAGCAGGTTATACGAGCAGGGAACTGAAGCTTTCTTT	CASRLYEQGTEAFF
NA	TRBJ2-5	TRBV25-1	TRBD2	TGTGCCAGCAGTGAAACGCTAGCGGGAGGGGAGACCCAGTACTTC	CASSETLAGGETQYF
few	TRBJ1-5	TRBV30	NA	TGTGCCTGGACCCTATTGGGGAGGGAAGGTAGTCAGCCCCAGCATTTT	CAWTLLGREGSQPQHF
NA	TRBJ2-2	TRBV5-1	NA	TGCGCCAGCACACTCCCAGGGGCGAACACCGGGGAGCTGTTTTTT	CASTLPGANTGELFF